This T cell receptor beta chain was captured in a study of T-cell reconstitution after alpha-beta-depleted transplantation in children. Findings and limits, study-wide: Two months or so post-transplant, alpha-beta T cells reportedly derived from several hundred expanded graft clones.

A remark on this clonotype: The target antigen is unknown.

There are 17 residues in the CDR3. V dropped 5 bases and J dropped 6; count of bases not matched to a gene: 13. Using unique molecular identifiers, the investigators prepared the TCRbeta library. TCRdb independently ran MiXCR on the PCR reads; one entry per CDR3 protein. The sample consists of around 210,000 distinct CDR3 sequences, about 7% of them appearing once. Sequenced here: PBMCs, sampled before TCRalphabeta/CD19-depleted stem cell transplant. The rearrangement joins TRBV12-3 or TRBV12-4 to TRBJ2-1; 10 bases line up with TRBD2. This clonotype was sampled from a boy younger than 10 with acute lymphoblastic leukemia, due to receive a stem cell transplant. The CDR3 sequence: CASSGDHSGGAPNEQFF. DNA of the CDR3: TGTGCCAGCAGTGGGGATCACAGCGGGGGGGCTCCCAATGAGCAGTTCTTC.